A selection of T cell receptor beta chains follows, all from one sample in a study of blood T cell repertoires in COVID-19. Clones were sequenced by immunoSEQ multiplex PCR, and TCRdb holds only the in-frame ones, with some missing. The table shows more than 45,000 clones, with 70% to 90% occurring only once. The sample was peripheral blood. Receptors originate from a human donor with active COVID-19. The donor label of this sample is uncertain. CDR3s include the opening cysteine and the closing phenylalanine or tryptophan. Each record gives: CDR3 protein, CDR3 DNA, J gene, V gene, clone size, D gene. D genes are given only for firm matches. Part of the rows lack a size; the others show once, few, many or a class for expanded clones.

cdr3_aa: CASSFHIGGTGIRDEQFF
cdr3_nt: TGTGCCAGCAGCTTCCATATCGGCGGGACAGGGATTAGGGATGAGCAGTTCTTC
j_call: TRBJ2-1
v_call: TRBV13
clone_size: .
d_call: TRBD1

cdr3_aa: CSVLLPGGYSNEKLFF
cdr3_nt: TGCAGCGTTCTCCTTCCGGGGGGTTACTCTAATGAAAAACTGTTTTTT
j_call: TRBJ1-4
v_call: TRBV29-1
clone_size: .
d_call: .

cdr3_aa: CASSLWTGVSKTQYF
cdr3_nt: TGTGCCAGCAGTTTATGGACAGGGGTATCGAAGACCCAGTACTTC
j_call: TRBJ2-5
v_call: TRBV28
clone_size: .
d_call: TRBD1

cdr3_aa: CASSPGAGTDGYTF
cdr3_nt: TGCGCCAGCAGCCCCGGTGCGGGGACCGATGGCTACACCTTC
j_call: TRBJ1-2
v_call: TRBV5-1
clone_size: once
d_call: .

cdr3_aa: CASRAGTGTSGANVLTF
cdr3_nt: TGTGCCAGCCGGGCTGGGACAGGAACCTCTGGGGCCAACGTCCTGACTTTC
j_call: TRBJ2-6
v_call: TRBV5-5
clone_size: .
d_call: TRBD1

cdr3_aa: CARSLGDSKTQYF
cdr3_nt: TGTGCCAGAAGCTTAGGCGACTCCAAGACCCAGTACTTC
j_call: TRBJ2-5
v_call: TRBV5-3
clone_size: once
d_call: .

cdr3_aa: CSVDPGQGYEQYF
cdr3_nt: TGCAGCGTCGACCCGGGACAGGGCTACGAGCAGTACTTC
j_call: TRBJ2-7
v_call: TRBV29-1
clone_size: .
d_call: TRBD1

cdr3_aa: CASRIGSGGEDTQYF
cdr3_nt: TGCGCCAGCAGAATAGGTAGCGGGGGGGAAGATACGCAGTATTTT
j_call: TRBJ2-3
v_call: TRBV5-1
clone_size: .
d_call: TRBD2

cdr3_aa: CSVDVRGTDTQYF
cdr3_nt: TGCAGCGTTGACGTCCGAGGGACAGATACGCAGTATTTT
j_call: TRBJ2-3
v_call: TRBV29-1
clone_size: .
d_call: .

cdr3_aa: CASSPNFKNTEAFF
cdr3_nt: TGTGCCAGCAGCCCAAACTTCAAGAACACTGAAGCTTTCTTT
j_call: TRBJ1-1
v_call: TRBV7-2
clone_size: .
d_call: .

cdr3_aa: CASAPRDTNTEAFF
cdr3_nt: TGTGCTAGTGCTCCCCGGGACACGAACACTGAAGCTTTCTTT
j_call: TRBJ1-1
v_call: TRBV12-5
clone_size: .
d_call: .

cdr3_aa: CASSPLRLKNIQYF
cdr3_nt: TGTGCCAGCAGTCCTCTCAGACTGAAAAACATTCAGTACTTC
j_call: TRBJ2-4
v_call: TRBV28
clone_size: .
d_call: .

cdr3_aa: CATSRDGWGLGYTF
cdr3_nt: TGTGCCACCAGCAGAGATGGGTGGGGGCTGGGCTACACCTTC
j_call: TRBJ1-2
v_call: TRBV15
clone_size: .
d_call: .

cdr3_aa: CASSQATGHTAGELFF
cdr3_nt: TGCGCCAGCAGCCAAGCAACGGGACACACGGCCGGGGAGCTGTTTTTT
j_call: TRBJ2-2
v_call: TRBV4-1
clone_size: .
d_call: .

cdr3_aa: CAWRASGWAGYTF
cdr3_nt: TGTGCCTGGCGGGCCAGCGGGTGGGCCGGCTACACCTTC
j_call: TRBJ1-2
v_call: TRBV30
clone_size: .
d_call: .

cdr3_aa: CASNRKGTSGSVSTDTQYF
cdr3_nt: TGTGCCAGCAACCGGAAAGGGACTAGCGGGAGTGTTAGTACAGATACGCAGTATTTT
j_call: TRBJ2-3
v_call: TRBV2
clone_size: .
d_call: TRBD2